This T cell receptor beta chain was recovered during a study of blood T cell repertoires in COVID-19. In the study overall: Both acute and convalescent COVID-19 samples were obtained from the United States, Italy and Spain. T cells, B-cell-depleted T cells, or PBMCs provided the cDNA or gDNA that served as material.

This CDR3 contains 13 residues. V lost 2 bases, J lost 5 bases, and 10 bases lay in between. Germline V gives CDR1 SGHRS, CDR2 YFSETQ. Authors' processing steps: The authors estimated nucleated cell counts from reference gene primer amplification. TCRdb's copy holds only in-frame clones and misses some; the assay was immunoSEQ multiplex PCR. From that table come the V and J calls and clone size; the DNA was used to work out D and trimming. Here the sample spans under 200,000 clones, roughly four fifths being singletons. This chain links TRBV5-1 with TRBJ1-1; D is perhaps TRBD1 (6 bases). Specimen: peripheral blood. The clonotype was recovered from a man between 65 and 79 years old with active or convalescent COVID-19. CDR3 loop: CASSLQGGTEAFF. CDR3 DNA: TGCGCCAGCAGCTTACAGGGAGGGACTGAAGCTTTCTTT.